The TCR beta chain described here comes from a study of shared T cell receptors in the human thymus. Here immunoSEQ multiplex PCR was the method, and the copy in TCRdb shows in-frame clones only, minus some. The top ten hold 0.0094% of the sample, which has 640,000 or so clones, more than 70% seen once. This sample was also put to use in a study of human thymus T cells. That work contributes: In corrective heart surgery, resections were taken, and these provided the thymus tissue. Thymic and blood repertoires appeared to show biased V and J gene usage. Related studies noted strongly shared thymic repertoires across unrelated people.

This TCR was recovered from a boy under three years old with a congenital heart defect. The specimen sequenced was thymocytes.

The CDR3 nucleotides are TGTGCCAGCAGTTACTCGATCGACAGGGAGAATTCACCCCTCCACTTT. Translation: CASSYSIDRENSPLHF. The rearrangement joins TRBV6-5 to TRBJ1-6, with 7 bases that match TRBD1. Germline CDR1 reads MNHEY; CDR2 reads SVGAGI. Losses at the gene ends were 0 bases for V and 7 bases for J; bases not matched to a gene: 6. The CDR3 covers 16 residues.